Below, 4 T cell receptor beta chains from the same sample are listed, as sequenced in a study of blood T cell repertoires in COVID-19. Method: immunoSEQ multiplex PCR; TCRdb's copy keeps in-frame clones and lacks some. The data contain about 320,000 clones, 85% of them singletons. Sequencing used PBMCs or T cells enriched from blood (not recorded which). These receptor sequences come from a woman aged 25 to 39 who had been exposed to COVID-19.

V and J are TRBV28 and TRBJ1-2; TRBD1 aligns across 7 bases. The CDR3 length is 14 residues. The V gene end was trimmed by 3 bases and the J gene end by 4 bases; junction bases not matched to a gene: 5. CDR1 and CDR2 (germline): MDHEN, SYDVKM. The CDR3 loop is CASSFMGQPYGYTF. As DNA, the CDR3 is TGTGCCAGCAGTTTTATGGGACAGCCCTATGGCTACACCTTC.

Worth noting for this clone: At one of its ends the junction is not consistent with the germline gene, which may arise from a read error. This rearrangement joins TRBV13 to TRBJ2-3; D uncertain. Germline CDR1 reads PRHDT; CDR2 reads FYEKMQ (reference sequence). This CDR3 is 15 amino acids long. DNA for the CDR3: TGTGCCAGCAGCCTAGGGTCTGATTTAGCAGATACGCAGTATTTT. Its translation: CASSLGSDLADTQYF.

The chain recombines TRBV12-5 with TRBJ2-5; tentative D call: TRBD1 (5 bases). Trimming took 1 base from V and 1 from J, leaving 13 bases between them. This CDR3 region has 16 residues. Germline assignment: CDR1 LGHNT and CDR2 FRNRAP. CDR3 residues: CASGLERMGPQETQYF. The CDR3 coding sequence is TGTGCTAGTGGTTTGGAGAGGATGGGGCCCCAAGAGACCCAGTACTTC.

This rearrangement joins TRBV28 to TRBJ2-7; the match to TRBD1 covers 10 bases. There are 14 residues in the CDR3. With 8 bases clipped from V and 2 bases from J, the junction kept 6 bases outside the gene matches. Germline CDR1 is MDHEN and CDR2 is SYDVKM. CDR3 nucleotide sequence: TGTGCCAGCTACCGGGACAGGGGTACCTACGAGCAGTACTTC. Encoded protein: CASYRDRGTYEQYF.